Listed here are 2 T cell receptor beta chains from one sample, sequenced in a study of T cell clones after liver transplantation. This table comes from immunoSEQ multiplex PCR, and its TCRdb copy is limited to in-frame clones, with some not included. The top ten clones hold around 0.83% of a sample with around 120,000 clones, roughly nine tenths of them seen once. The source material was CD4+ T cells from blood, sampled 12 months after liver transplant. The receptor set was obtained from a human patient who received a liver transplant. Some of the T cells might come from the graft donor.

The V call is TRBV6-6, the J call TRBJ2-7; the match to TRBD2 covers 7 bases. The ends lost 6 bases at V and 0 bases at J; junction bases unmatched: 2. Per germline, CDR1 MNHNY and CDR2 SVGAGI (reference sequence). The CDR3 runs to 13 residues. DNA of the CDR3: TGTGCCAGCAGCGGCGGGAGCTCCTACGAGCAGTACTTC. It codes for CASSGGSSYEQYF.

The genes are TRBV2 and TRBJ2-5; TRBD1 agrees at 9 bases. CDR3 length equals 15 residues. Trimming cost V 7 bases and J 1 base; bases outside gene matches: 7. Germline V CDR1 and CDR2: SNHLY, FYNNEI. For the CDR3, the DNA is TGTGCCAGCACGGGGGACAGGGAGATCCAAGAGACCCAGTACTTC. Translated: CASTGDREIQETQYF. The full variable domain, with the rest looked up from reference TRBV2 and TRBJ2-5, is EPEVTQTPSHQVTQMGQEVILRCVPISNHLYFYWYRQILGQKVEFLVSFYNNEISEKSEIFDDQFSVERPDGSNFTLKIRSTKLEDSAMYFCASTGDREIQETQYFGPGTRLLVL.